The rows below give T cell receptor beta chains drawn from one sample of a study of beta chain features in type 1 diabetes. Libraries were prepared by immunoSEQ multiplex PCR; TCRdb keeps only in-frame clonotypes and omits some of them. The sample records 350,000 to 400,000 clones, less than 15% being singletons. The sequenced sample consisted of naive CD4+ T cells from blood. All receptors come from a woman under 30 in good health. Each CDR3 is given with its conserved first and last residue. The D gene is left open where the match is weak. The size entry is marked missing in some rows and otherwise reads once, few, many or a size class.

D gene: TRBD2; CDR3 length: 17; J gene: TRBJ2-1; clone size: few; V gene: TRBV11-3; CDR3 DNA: TGTGCCAGCAGCTTGAATAGCGGGAGCCTATTCTACAATGAGCAGTTCTTC; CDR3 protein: CASSLNSGSLFYNEQFF
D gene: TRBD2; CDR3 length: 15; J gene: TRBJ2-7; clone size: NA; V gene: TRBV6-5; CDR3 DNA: TGTGCCAGCAGTTACTCGGGACTAGCAAGCTACGAGCAGTACTTC; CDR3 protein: CASSYSGLASYEQYF
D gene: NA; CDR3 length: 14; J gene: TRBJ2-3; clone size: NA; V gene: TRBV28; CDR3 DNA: TGTGCCAGCAGTTTTAGTGGGGCCACAGATACGCAGTATTTT; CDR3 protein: CASSFSGATDTQYF
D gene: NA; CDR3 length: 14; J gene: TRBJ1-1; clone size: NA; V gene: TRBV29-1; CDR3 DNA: TGCAGCGTTGAAGATCAAGGGGGGAACACTGAAGCTTTCTTT; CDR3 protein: CSVEDQGGNTEAFF
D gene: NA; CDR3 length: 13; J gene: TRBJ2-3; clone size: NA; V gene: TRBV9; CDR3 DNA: TGTGCCAGCAGCGTAGATGGAGCCGATACGCAGTATTTT; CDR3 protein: CASSVDGADTQYF
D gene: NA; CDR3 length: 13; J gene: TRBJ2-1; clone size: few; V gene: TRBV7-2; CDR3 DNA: TGTGCCAGCAGCTTAGCGAGATACAATGAGCAGTTCTTC; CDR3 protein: CASSLARYNEQFF
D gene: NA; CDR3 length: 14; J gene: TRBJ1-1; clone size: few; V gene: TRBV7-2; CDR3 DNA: TGTGCCAGCAGCCGAATACTCATGAACACTGAAGCTTTCTTT; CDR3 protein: CASSRILMNTEAFF
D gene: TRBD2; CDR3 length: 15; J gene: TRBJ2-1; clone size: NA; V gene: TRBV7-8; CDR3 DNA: TGTGCCAGCAGCACGCCGGGACTAAGCCTAGATGAGCAGTTCTTC; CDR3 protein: CASSTPGLSLDEQFF
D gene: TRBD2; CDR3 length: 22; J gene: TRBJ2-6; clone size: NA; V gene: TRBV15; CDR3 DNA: TGTGCCACCAGCAGGGTCAGACTAGCGGGAGTCCCCCTTGGGTCTGGGGCCAACGTCCTGACTTTC; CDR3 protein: CATSRVRLAGVPLGSGANVLTF
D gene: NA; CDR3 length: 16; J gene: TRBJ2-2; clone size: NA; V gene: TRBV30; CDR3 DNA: TGTGCCTGGAGTGTACACGTAGCGGTAAACACCGGGGAGCTGTTTTTT; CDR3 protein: CAWSVHVAVNTGELFF
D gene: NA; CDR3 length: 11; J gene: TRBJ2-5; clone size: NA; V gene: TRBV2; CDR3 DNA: TGTGCCAGCAGTACCGAGGAGACCCAGTACTTC; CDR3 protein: CASSTEETQYF
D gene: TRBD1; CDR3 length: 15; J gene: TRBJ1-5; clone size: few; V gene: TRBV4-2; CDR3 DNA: TGTGCCAGCAGCCCGACAGGGTCTCTCAATCAGCCCCAGCATTTT; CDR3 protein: CASSPTGSLNQPQHF
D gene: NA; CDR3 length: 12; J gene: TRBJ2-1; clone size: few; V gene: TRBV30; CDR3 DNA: TGTGCCTGGGGGGCAGGGTACAATGAGCAGTTCTTC; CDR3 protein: CAWGAGYNEQFF
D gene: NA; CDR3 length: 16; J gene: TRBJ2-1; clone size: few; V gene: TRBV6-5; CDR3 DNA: TGTGCCAGCAGTTACAGTGCGGGGGCCTCCTACAATGAGCAGTTCTTC; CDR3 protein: CASSYSAGASYNEQFF
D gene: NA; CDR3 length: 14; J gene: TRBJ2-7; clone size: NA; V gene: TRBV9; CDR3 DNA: TGTGCCAGCAGCGTAAGCGGGTTCCCCAACGAGCAGTACTTC; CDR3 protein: CASSVSGFPNEQYF
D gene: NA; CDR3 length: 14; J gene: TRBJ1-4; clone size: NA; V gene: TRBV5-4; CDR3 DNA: TGTGCCAGCAGCTTGCACCAGGGTAATGAAAAACTGTTTTTT; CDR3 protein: CASSLHQGNEKLFF
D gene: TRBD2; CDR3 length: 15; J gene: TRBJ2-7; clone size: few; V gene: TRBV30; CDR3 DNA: TGTGCCTGGAGGTACCTCGGGGCGGGGGCCTACGAGCAGTACTTC; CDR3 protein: CAWRYLGAGAYEQYF
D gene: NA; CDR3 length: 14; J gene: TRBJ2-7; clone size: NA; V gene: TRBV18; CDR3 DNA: TGTGCCAGCTCACCTTTACAGGGTTTGGACGAGCAGTACTTC; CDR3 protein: CASSPLQGLDEQYF
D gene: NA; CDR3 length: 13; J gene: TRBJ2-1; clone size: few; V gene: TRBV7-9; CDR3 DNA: TGTGCCAGCAGCTTACTAGCTAACTATGAGCAGTTCTTC; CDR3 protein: CASSLLANYEQFF
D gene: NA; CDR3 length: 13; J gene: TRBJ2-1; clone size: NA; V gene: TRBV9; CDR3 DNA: TGTGCCAGCAGCGTGGGCGATCTGAATGAGCAGTTCTTC; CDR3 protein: CASSVGDLNEQFF
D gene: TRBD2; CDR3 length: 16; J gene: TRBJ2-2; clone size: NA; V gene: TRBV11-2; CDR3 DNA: TGTGCCAGCAGCCTCTCTCTACTAGCGGGGTCCGGGGAGCTGTTTTTT; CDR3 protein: CASSLSLLAGSGELFF
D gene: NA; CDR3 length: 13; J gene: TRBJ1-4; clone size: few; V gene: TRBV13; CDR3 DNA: TGTGCCAGCAGCTTCCCAGGGGTGGGGAAACTGTTTTTT; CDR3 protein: CASSFPGVGKLFF
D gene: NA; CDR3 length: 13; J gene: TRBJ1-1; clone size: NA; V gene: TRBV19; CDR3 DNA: TGTGCCAGTATCGACAGGCCGAACACTGAAGCTTTCTTT; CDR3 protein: CASIDRPNTEAFF
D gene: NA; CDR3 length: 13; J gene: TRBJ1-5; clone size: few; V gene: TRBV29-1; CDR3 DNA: TGCAGCGTTGGACAGGATAGCAATCAGCCCCAGCATTTT; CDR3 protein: CSVGQDSNQPQHF
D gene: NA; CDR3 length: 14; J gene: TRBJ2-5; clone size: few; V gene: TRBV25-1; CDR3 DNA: TGTGCCAGCAGTGCCCCTAAAGCAGGAGAGACCCAGTACTTC; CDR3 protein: CASSAPKAGETQYF
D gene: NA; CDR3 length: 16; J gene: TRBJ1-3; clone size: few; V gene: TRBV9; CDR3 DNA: TGTGCCAGCAGCGCTGGAGGGTCCAACTCTGGAAACACCATATATTTT; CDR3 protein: CASSAGGSNSGNTIYF
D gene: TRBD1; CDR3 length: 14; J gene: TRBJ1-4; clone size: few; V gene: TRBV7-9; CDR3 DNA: TGTGCCTGCCACACGGACAGGGCTGGCGAAAAACTGTTTTTT; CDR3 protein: CACHTDRAGEKLFF
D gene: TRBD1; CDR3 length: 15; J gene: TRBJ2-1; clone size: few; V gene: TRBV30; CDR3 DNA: TGTGCCTGGAGTCCGGACAGGGCAGGGTACAATGAGCAGTTCTTC; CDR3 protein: CAWSPDRAGYNEQFF
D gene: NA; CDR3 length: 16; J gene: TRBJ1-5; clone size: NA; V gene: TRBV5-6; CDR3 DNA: TGTGCCAGCAGCTTATCTGGTCGGTATCGCAATCAGCCCCAGCATTTT; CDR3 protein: CASSLSGRYRNQPQHF
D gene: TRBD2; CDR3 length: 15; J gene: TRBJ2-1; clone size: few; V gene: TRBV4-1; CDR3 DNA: TGCGCCAGCAGCCAAGCTGGCGGGACTAACAATGAGCAGTTCTTC; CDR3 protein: CASSQAGGTNNEQFF